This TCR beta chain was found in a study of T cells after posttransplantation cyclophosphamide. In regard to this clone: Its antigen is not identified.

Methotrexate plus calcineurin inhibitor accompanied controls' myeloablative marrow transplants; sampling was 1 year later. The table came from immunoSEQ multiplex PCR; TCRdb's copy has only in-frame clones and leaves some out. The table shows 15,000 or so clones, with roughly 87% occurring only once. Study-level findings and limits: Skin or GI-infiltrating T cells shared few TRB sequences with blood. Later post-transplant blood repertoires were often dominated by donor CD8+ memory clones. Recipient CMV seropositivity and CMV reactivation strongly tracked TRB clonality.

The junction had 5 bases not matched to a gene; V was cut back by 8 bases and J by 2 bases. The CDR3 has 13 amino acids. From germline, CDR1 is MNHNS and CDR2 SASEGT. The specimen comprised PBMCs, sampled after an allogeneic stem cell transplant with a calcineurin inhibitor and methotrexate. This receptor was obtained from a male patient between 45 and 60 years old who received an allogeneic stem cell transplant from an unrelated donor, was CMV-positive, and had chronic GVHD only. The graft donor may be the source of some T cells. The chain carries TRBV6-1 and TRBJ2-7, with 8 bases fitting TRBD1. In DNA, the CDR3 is TGTGCCAGCCAGGGGGCTTGGGCCTACGAGCAGTACTTC. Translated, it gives CASQGAWAYEQYF.